This T cell receptor (beta chain) emerged from a study of blood T cell repertoires in COVID-19. Looking at the study overall: Samples of COVID-19 (acute and convalescent) were obtained from the United States, Italy and Spain. T cells, B-cell-depleted T cells, or PBMCs provided the cDNA or gDNA that served as material.

With 0 bases removed from V and 1 base from J, the gap between germline ends came to 10 bases. The CDR3 has 15 amino acids. CDR1 and CDR2 from the germline V gene are SGHRS and YFSETQ. Using immunoSEQ multiplex PCR, the repertoire was profiled, and TCRdb retains in-frame clones only, with some absent. The sample shows approximately 300,000 clones, 85% of them seen only once. This chain connects TRBV5-1 to TRBJ1-1; D call uncertain. This clonotype originated in a woman in her forties or fifties with active or convalescent COVID-19. The sequencing sample was made of peripheral blood. The CDR3 DNA reads as TGCGCCAGCAGCTTGGCCGACAACAGGAACACTGAAGCTTTCTTT. This translates into CASSLADNRNTEAFF.